Described below is a single T cell receptor beta chain sequence and its context. Antigen: not known. Germline V CDR1 and CDR2: MDHEN, SYDVKM. With 5 bases removed from V and 3 bases from J, the gap between germline ends came to 14 bases. CDR3 length: 16 amino acids. The data originate from a study of long-term antiretroviral therapy in people with HIV. Researchers report immunoSEQ v3.0 was run at survey level. The assay was immunoSEQ multiplex PCR, and TCRdb's table has in-frame clones only and misses some. The data hold over 15,000 clones, with 80% observed a single time. Post-ART PBMC samples numbered at least two per donor, and pre-ART ones at least one. HIV-positive participants all received treatment in the United States. Overall study findings and caveats: Versus controls, repertoires in people with HIV had narrower CDR3 length ranges. Following ART, diversity rose but still fell short of transplant donor controls.

Sample: unsorted PBMCs, taken 0.1 years before starting antiretroviral therapy. The TCR originated in a man aged 18 to 29 with HIV. The J gene is TRBJ1-6, the V gene TRBV28; D is unclear. The CDR3 region is CASSTAYGVYNSPLHF. For the CDR3, the DNA is TGTGCCAGCAGTACTGCGTACGGGGTCTATAATTCACCCCTCCACTTT.